This T cell receptor (beta chain) emerged from a study of somatic mutations in cytotoxic T cells in rheumatoid arthritis. Whole-study context: Before any treatment began, 25 to 35 ml EDTA peripheral blood was collected from patients right after diagnosis.

Original handling: Patient CD8+ clones above 1% seldom matched published virus-specific TCRB sequences. The assay was immunoSEQ multiplex PCR, and TCRdb's table has in-frame clones only and misses some. The DNA gave D and trimming, while V, J and clone size come from that table. The table lists about 19,000 clones, about 81% of them singletons. General observations from the study: Over 20% of CD8+ cells belonged to the largest CD8+ clone in about an eighth of the roughly 60 patients. Among patients with rheumatoid arthritis, but not healthy controls, CD8+ clonality increased with age.

The CDR3 runs to 15 residues. Germline CDR1 reads MNHEY; CDR2 reads SVGAGI. Trimming removed 6 bases from V and 4 bases from J; junction bases left unmatched: 3. A word on this clone: The antigen is unknown.

The sequenced material came from CD8+ T cells sorted from blood. The receptor's source is an adult with rheumatoid arthritis. The J gene is TRBJ2-1, the V gene TRBV6-5, with TRBD2 matching over 13 bases. CDR3 protein: CASSQLAGGYNEQFF. DNA for the CDR3: TGTGCCAGCAGCCAACTAGCGGGGGGGTACAATGAGCAGTTCTTC.